The sequence of this T cell receptor (beta chain) was determined in a study of vaccination and CD4 T cells after COVID-19. Background on the study: Mild disease affected 8 to 10 convalescent patients and severe disease one, all SARS-CoV-2 positive by nasal swab PCR. General study results and limits: Median counts of SARS-CoV-2-reactive clonotypes increased from roughly 19 to 38; this difference was not significant.

Treatment described: approximately 11-day PBMC culture with coronavirus spike peptide pools or control peptides (ViraFEST assay). This clonotype was detected a few times. The antigen is unknown. Sequencing of cultured CD4+ T cell DNA used the Oncomine TCR Beta short-read assay. From the PCR reads, TCRdb called clonotypes with MiXCR, one entry per CDR3 protein. The sample has over 10,000 distinct CDR3 sequences; around 40% are singletons. The receptor comes from a human donor with COVID-19. The sequenced material came from cultured CD4+ T cells from blood.

The CDR3 reads CASSSKPQQLNYGYTF. CDR3 sequence (DNA): TGTGCCAGCAGCTCTAAGCCCCAGCAACTAAACTATGGCTACACCTTC. The V and J genes are TRBV9 and TRBJ1-2; D call uncertain. Germline V gene lookup returns CDR1 SGDLS and CDR2 YYNGEE. V lost 4 bases to trimming and J lost 2 bases, with 18 bases between them. The CDR3 covers 16 residues.